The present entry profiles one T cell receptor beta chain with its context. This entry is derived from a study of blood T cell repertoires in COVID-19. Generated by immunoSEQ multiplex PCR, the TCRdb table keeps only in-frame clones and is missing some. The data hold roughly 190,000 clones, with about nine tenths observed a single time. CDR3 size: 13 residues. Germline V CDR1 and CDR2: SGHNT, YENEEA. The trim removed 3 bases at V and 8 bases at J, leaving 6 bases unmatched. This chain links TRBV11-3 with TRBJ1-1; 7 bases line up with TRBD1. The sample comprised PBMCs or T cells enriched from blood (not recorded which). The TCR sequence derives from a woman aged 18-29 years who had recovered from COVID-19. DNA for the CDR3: TGTGCCAGCAGCTTCGAGACAGGGAGAGAAGCTTTCTTT. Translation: CASSFETGREAFF.